A single sample is the source of the 25 T cell receptor beta chains below, sequenced in a study of T cells in Graves' hyperthyroidism and ophthalmopathy (dated by TCRdb to between 2018 and 2021). The protocol used for the library was multiplex PCR. Reads for this sample came from an Illumina HiSeq 2000. The TCR beta CDR3 regions were amplified from the RNA transcripts. The TCR CDR3 was subjected to a first round of RT-PCR using the HTBI primer set and the Qiagen OneStep RT-PCR kit. In TCRdb, the public reads were trimmed at Q25 with fastp and aligned with MiXCR, with productive beta chains retained. Identical CDR3 protein sequences are pooled into one entry, listed with their most common genes and DNA. The table for this sample lists a few hundred thousand distinct CDR3 sequences; about 43% of them were counted only once. The ten largest clones take up approximately 7.5% of the sample. The sequenced sample was peripheral blood or thyroid tissue (not recorded which). These receptors all stem from a woman aged 18 to 35 with Graves' hyperthyroidism.

This clonotype was recorded a few times. The V gene is TRBV20-1, the J gene TRBJ1-3, with D perhaps TRBD1 (5 bases). Germline CDR1 is DFQATT and CDR2 is SNEGSKA (reference sequence). The V and J ends lost 2 bases and 0 bases respectively, with 26 bases between them. This CDR3 is built from 20 residues. The CDR3 DNA reads as TGCAGTGCTAGAAGGGGTCCGCGGGACGGACGCTTTTTCTCTGGAAACACCATATATTTT. Amino acids: CSARRGPRDGRFFSGNTIYF.

This clonotype was counted many times. The chain recombines TRBV11-3 with TRBJ2-2, with 8 nucleotides matching TRBD1. The CDR3 is 16 residues long. V was clipped by 3 bases and J by 5 bases; unmatched bases: 8. Germline CDR1 and CDR2: SGHNT and YENEEA. This chain's CDR3 is CASSLPFDRGTGELFF. CDR3 DNA: TGTGCCAGCAGCTTGCCCTTCGACAGGGGTACCGGGGAGCTGTTTTTT.

The chain joins TRBV7-6 to TRBJ1-1; possible D gene TRBD1, 6 bases. Trimming shortened V by 5 bases and J by 5 bases, and 15 bases separated the two germline ends. The CDR3 runs 14 residues. The V gene's germline CDR1 is SGHVS and CDR2 FNYEAQ. Written as DNA, the CDR3 is TGTGCCAGCAGCAGGGGGGACCCGGGGACTGAAGCTTTCTTT. Translation: CASSRGDPGTEAFF.

Only one count was recorded for this clonotype. V usage is TRBV29-1 and J usage is TRBJ2-7; 9 bases are shared with TRBD1. Trimming removed 8 bases from V and 7 bases from J; junction bases left unmatched: 9. CDR1 and CDR2 (germline): SQVTM, ANQGSEA. The CDR3 loop spans 12 amino acids. The CDR3 here is CSSGTGREEQYF. CDR3 in DNA: TGCAGCTCCGGGACAGGGAGAGAGGAGCAGTACTTC.

In this sample, this clonotype turned up a few times. The chain carries TRBV9 and TRBJ2-6; 9 positions agree with TRBD2. V was pared by 4 bases and J by 2 bases, with 4 bases of the junction left unmatched. Germline values: CDR1 SGDLS, CDR2 YYNGEE. The CDR3 is 16 amino acids. CDR3 in DNA: TGTGCCAGCAGCTTAGGCGGGAGGGCTGGGGCCAACGTCCTGACTTTC. Protein: CASSLGGRAGANVLTF.

This clonotype was seen a handful of times. V is TRBV7-2 and J is TRBJ2-7; a possible D gene is TRBD2 (6 bases). In germline, CDR1 is SGHTA, CDR2 FQGNSA. The CDR3 has 13 residues. V was cut by 5 bases and J by 3 bases, with 11 bases left in between. The CDR3 DNA reads as TGTGCCAGCAGCAGCGCGGGACTCTACGAGCAGTACTTC. This sequence encodes CASSSAGLYEQYF.

CDR3 bases: TGTGCCAGCAAAGAAGGGTTCGCGGTCCGCTGGCCCCAGCATTTT. Its translation: CASKEGFAVRWPQHF. The V gene is TRBV2, the J gene TRBJ1-5; D is uncertain. Germline lookup yields CDR1 SNHLY and CDR2 FYNNEI. The CDR3 loop spans 15 amino acids. Between the trimmed V and J ends, which lost 7 bases and 9 bases, there was a span of 22 bases.

DNA of the CDR3: TGCGCCAGCAGCTTCCGGACAGGGGGAAACTATGGCTACACCTTC. It codes for CASSFRTGGNYGYTF. J is TRBJ1-2 and V is TRBV5-1; 10 bases are a match to TRBD1. The J segment lost 2 bases and the V segment lost 2 bases, leaving 3 bases of the junction unmatched. The germline CDR1 and CDR2 sequences are SGHRS and YFSETQ. The CDR3 runs to 15 residues.

As for this clonotype: An end of the junction does not agree with germline; a read error may underlie this. The DNA of the CDR3 is TGTGCCAACAGCTTAGATGGGTTTGTACAGTACGAGCGGTACTTC. It yields the protein CANSLDGFVQYERYF. This chain joins TRBV11-2 and TRBJ2-7, with D unclear. This CDR3 contains 15 residues. Germline V gene data show CDR1 as SGHAT and CDR2 as FQNNGV. The whole variable domain, remainder taken from reference TRBV11-2 and TRBJ2-7, is EAGVAQSPRYKIIEKRQSVAFWCNPISGHATLYWYQQILGQGPKLLIQFQNNGVVDDSQLPKDRFSAERLKGVDSTLKIQPAKLEDSAVYLCANSLDGFVQYERYFGPGTRLTVT.

This clonotype was seen only a few times. This chain's CDR3 is CASSSAGGSDTQYF. The CDR3 DNA is TGTGCCAGCAGCTCAGCGGGAGGGTCAGATACGCAGTATTTT. V and J are TRBV7-3 and TRBJ2-3; 10 bases match TRBD2. This CDR3 is built from 14 residues. Germline V gene data show CDR1 as SGHTA and CDR2 as FQGTGA. V trimming: 4 bases; J trimming: 4 bases; junction bases outside the gene matches: 2.

V and J are TRBV19 and TRBJ1-2; maybe TRBD1 (5 bases). The V gene's germline CDR1 is LNHDA and CDR2 SQIVND (reference sequence). Trimming removed 5 bases at V and 3 bases at J, with 10 bases between. The CDR3 loop spans 13 amino acids. This chain's CDR3 is CASSARAYYGYTF. The CDR3 bases are TGTGCCAGTAGTGCCAGGGCATACTATGGCTACACCTTC. Full variable domain (remainder filled in from reference TRBV19 and TRBJ1-2): DGGITQSPKYLFRKEGQNVTLSCEQNLNHDAMYWYRQDPGQGLRLIYYSQIVNDFQKGDIAEGYSVSREKKESFPLTVTSAQKNPTAFYLCASSARAYYGYTFGSGTRLTVV.

This clonotype was recorded many times. The rearrangement joins TRBV29-1 to TRBJ2-1; perhaps TRBD2 as D (5 bases). Germline V gene lookup returns CDR1 SQVTM and CDR2 ANQGSEA. Trimming removed 7 bases at V and 8 bases at J, with 6 bases between. The CDR3 covers 9 residues. CDR3 sequence: CSGGDEQFF. The CDR3 DNA sequence: TGCAGCGGGGGAGATGAGCAGTTCTTC.

This clonotype was recorded at least ten times. This chain links TRBV13 with TRBJ1-1; D gene unclear. Trimming removed 0 bases from V and 1 base from J, with 12 bases in between. The CDR3 sequence is 16 residues long. Germline-derived CDR1 and CDR2 are PRHDT and FYEKMQ (reference sequence). The CDR3 protein is CASSLGLGRSNTEAFF. The CDR3 DNA reads TGTGCCAGCAGCTTAGGCCTAGGACGCTCGAACACTGAAGCTTTCTTT.

This clonotype has only a few counts. This rearrangement joins TRBV7-9 to TRBJ2-1; the match to TRBD2 covers 11 bases. CDR1 SEHNR and CDR2 FQNEAQ come from the germline V gene (reference sequence). This CDR3 has 15 residues. V was pared by 4 bases and J by 2 bases, with 1 base of the junction left unmatched. The CDR3 region has the DNA TGTGCCAGCAGCTATAGCGGGAGGGCCTACAATGAGCAGTTCTTC. Encoded protein: CASSYSGRAYNEQFF.

The chain joins TRBV7-2 to TRBJ1-1; D is uncertain. From germline, CDR1 is SGHTA and CDR2 FQGNSA. CDR3 length: 11 residues. Trimming took 7 bases from V and 10 from J, leaving 13 bases between them. CDR3 sequence reads: CASTLLRGAFF. DNA for the CDR3: TGTGCCAGCACCCTCCTAAGAGGAGCTTTCTTT.

On this clonotype: A junction end diverges from the germline sequence, so it may reflect a read error. This chain connects TRBV7-2 to TRBJ2-6, with TRBD1 identical over 8 bases. The germline gives CDR1 SGHTA, CDR2 FQGNSA. The CDR3 is made up of 18 amino acids. The CDR3 spells CASSQVSDRGSGANALTF. In DNA, the CDR3 is TGTGCCAGCAGCCAAGTCAGTGACAGGGGATCTGGGGCCAACGCCCTGACTTTC. The variable domain in full, completed from reference TRBV7-2 and TRBJ2-6, reads GAGVSQSPSNKVTEKGKDVELRCDPISGHTALYWYRQSLGQGLEFLIYFQGNSAPDKSGLPSDRFSAERTGGSVSTLTIQRTQQEDSAVYLCASSQVSDRGSGANALTFGAGSRLTVL.

On this clonotype itself: In this CDR3 the conserved last residue, phenylalanine or tryptophan, is missing, so a read error is likely. The DNA is omitted, as the CDR3 cannot be located on it reliably, and the CDR3 follows TCRdb's listing. The chain has TRBV24-1 and TRBJ2-6; the table assigns TRBD1, which was not confirmed against the DNA. The CDR3 sequence runs 10 residues, both termini included. Per the germline V gene, CDR1 is KGHDR and CDR2 is SFDVKD. CDR3 sequence reads: CATSADPGTS.

This clonotype was detected many times. This rearrangement joins TRBV13 to TRBJ2-7; the match to TRBD2 covers 7 bases. V was clipped by 8 bases and J by 3 bases; unmatched bases: 4. The V gene's germline CDR1 is PRHDT and CDR2 FYEKMQ (reference sequence). CDR3 length: 12 residues. CDR3 loop: CASSSSGYEQYF. CDR3 bases: TGTGCCAGCTCCTCTAGCGGCTACGAGCAGTACTTC.

This clonotype was picked up many times. This chain connects TRBV2 to TRBJ1-4; possibly TRBD1 for D (5 bases). V was clipped by 6 bases and J by 6 bases, with 23 bases between them. There are 17 residues in the CDR3. The germline V gene has CDR1 SNHLY and CDR2 FYNNEI. The CDR3 DNA is TGTGCCAGCAGCGCTTTACCCCCCGGGACGGTCGATGAAAAACTGTTTTTT. As protein: CASSALPPGTVDEKLFF.

Worth noting for this clonotype: The missing conserved phenylalanine or tryptophan at the end of this CDR3 makes a read error likely. Because the CDR3's place on the DNA is in doubt, the DNA is left out and the CDR3 is given as listed by TCRdb. This chain links TRBV5-1 with TRBJ1-4. The CDR3 spans 10 residues, counting both ends. Per the germline V gene, CDR1 is SGHRS and CDR2 is YFSETQ. This chain's CDR3 is CASSKRTSGI.

Remarks on this clonotype: Relative to the germline gene, one junction end is altered; a read error may explain this. The CDR3 spells CAGSEGASSGRAYETQYF. In DNA, the CDR3 is TGTGCCGGCAGTGAAGGCGCGTCGAGCGGGAGGGCCTACGAGACCCAGTACTTC. The rearrangement links TRBV6-1 to TRBJ2-5, with 10 bases fitting TRBD2. Germline V gene data show CDR1 as MNHNS and CDR2 as SASEGT. This CDR3 is 18 amino acids long.

This clonotype was seen many times. CDR3 region: CASTPTGAGGYTF. The DNA for the CDR3 is TGTGCCAGCACCCCAACAGGGGCGGGTGGCTACACCTTC. This chain connects TRBV6-5 to TRBJ1-2, with 7 bases matching TRBD1. V lost 7 bases and J lost 7; bases outside the gene matches: 9. CDR1 is MNHEY, CDR2 SVGAGI, per germline. CDR3 length: 13 residues.

This clonotype was seen ten or more times. The chain combines TRBV11-2 with TRBJ2-7; D is unresolved. The CDR3 runs 13 residues. V was trimmed by 3 bases and J by 0 bases, leaving 6 bases between them. Germline V gene data show CDR1 as SGHAT and CDR2 as FQNNGV. The CDR3 region has the DNA TGTGCCAGCAGCTTTACGGTCTCCTACGAGCAGTACTTC. Translation gives CASSFTVSYEQYF. Full variable domain (remainder filled in from reference TRBV11-2 and TRBJ2-7): EAGVAQSPRYKIIEKRQSVAFWCNPISGHATLYWYQQILGQGPKLLIQFQNNGVVDDSQLPKDRFSAERLKGVDSTLKIQPAKLEDSAVYLCASSFTVSYEQYFGPGTRLTVT.

The rearrangement links TRBV7-2 to TRBJ1-2, with D perhaps matching TRBD1 (5 bases). V was pared by 3 bases and J by 12 bases, with 17 bases between. Germline V CDR1 and CDR2: SGHTA, FQGNSA. The CDR3 is 13 residues long. The CDR3 DNA follows: TGTGCCAGCAGCTTTGGGGCAGCCTCTGGAAACACCTTC. It encodes CASSFGAASGNTF.

This clonotype occurred many times. The chain is built from TRBV19 and TRBJ1-1; 7 bases align to TRBD1. J lost 5 bases, V lost 10 bases, and 4 bases had no gene match. Germline CDR1 reads LNHDA; CDR2 reads SQIVND (reference sequence). There are 11 residues in the CDR3. CDR3 protein: CATQQGTEAFF. The CDR3 nucleotides are TGTGCCACCCAACAGGGGACTGAAGCTTTCTTT.